These 5 T cell receptor beta chains were all obtained from the same sample, sequenced in a study of blood T cell repertoires in COVID-19. Profiled with immunoSEQ multiplex PCR; TCRdb holds only in-frame clones, not every one. In the table there are 45,000 to 65,000 clones, 90% to 95% of which are singletons. The sequenced sample was peripheral blood. These receptors originate from a human donor in a cohort sampled during active COVID-19.

Points on this clone: Other DNA sequences of this sample code for an identical CDR3. The chain employs TRBV6-7 and TRBJ2-7; D not resolved. TRBV6-7 is given ORF status, its function remaining uncertain. CDR3 size: 14 residues. Trimming shortened V by 2 bases and J by 11 bases, and 19 bases separated the two germline ends. This CDR3 is CASSYPPLGPMEYF. The CDR3 DNA follows: TGTGCCAGCAGTTACCCTCCCCTAGGTCCGATGGAGTACTTC.

The V and J genes are TRBV7-8 and TRBJ1-3; 7 nucleotides line up with TRBD1. CDR1 is SGHVS, CDR2 FQNEAQ, per germline. With 5 bases clipped from V and 6 bases from J, the junction kept 7 bases outside the gene matches. The CDR3 contains 14 residues. CDR3 amino acids: CASSPREGANTIYF. The DNA of the CDR3 is TGTGCCAGCAGCCCGCGCGAGGGGGCAAACACCATATATTTT.

The chain is built from TRBV29-1 and TRBJ2-7; TRBD1 might be the D (5 bases). Between the trimmed V and J ends, which lost 1 base and 5 bases, there was a span of 9 bases. The CDR3 runs to 12 residues. Germline V gene lookup returns CDR1 SQVTM and CDR2 ANQGSEA. This chain's CDR3 is CSVEGREDEQYF. The CDR3 bases are TGCAGCGTTGAAGGCAGGGAAGACGAGCAGTACTTC.

V gene TRBV5-1 combines with J gene TRBJ1-1; no firm D call. V was cut by 0 bases and J by 0 bases, with 9 bases left in between. CDR1 and CDR2 from the germline V gene are SGHRS and YFSETQ. This CDR3 is 15 amino acids long. CDR3 sequence: CASSLAAGMNTEAFF. CDR3 sequence (DNA): TGCGCCAGCAGCTTGGCTGCAGGCATGAACACTGAAGCTTTCTTT.

The J gene is TRBJ1-1, the V gene TRBV7-9; D might be TRBD1 (6 bases). Germline V CDR1 and CDR2: SEHNR, FQNEAQ (reference sequence). V was cut by 8 bases and J by 5 bases, with 15 bases left in between. The CDR3 runs to 13 residues. The CDR3 region has the DNA TGTGCCAGCTTATTGGGGGCGCGGACTGAAGCTTTCTTT. It specifies CASLLGARTEAFF.